The rows below give T cell receptor beta chains drawn from one sample of a study of T-cell memory formation after mild COVID-19. TCRdb itself ran the 5' RACE reads through MiXCR, one entry per CDR3 protein. This repertoire shows 140,000 or so distinct CDR3 sequences, around 21% found once; its top ten account for about 2.3%. The sequencing input was PBMCs or a T cell subset sorted from them (not recorded which). These receptors were obtained from an adult woman who had mild COVID-19 (a few samples of this study predate the infection). Cell type and time point are not known. Both conserved end residues are part of each CDR3. D genes are given only for firm matches. Size values are once, few and many counts, or a class for expanded clones, and some rows have none.

j_gene | d_gene | v_gene | abundance | CDR3aa | CDR3nt
TRBJ2-1 | TRBD2 | TRBV19 | many | CASSGLAGGLNNEQFF | TGTGCCAGTAGCGGACTAGCGGGGGGCTTGAACAATGAGCAGTTCTTC
TRBJ2-7 | . | TRBV24-1 | . | CATSDPRHSYEQYF | TGTGCCACCAGTGACCCGAGACACTCCTACGAGCAGTACTTC
TRBJ2-5 | . | TRBV7-9 | . | CASSRKAVEETQYF | TGTGCCAGCAGCCGGAAGGCGGTCGAAGAGACCCAGTACTTC
TRBJ2-2 | . | TRBV20-1 | . | CSARVTNTGELFF | TGCAGTGCCAGAGTAACGAACACCGGGGAGCTGTTTTTT
TRBJ2-7 | TRBD1 | TRBV7-3 | few | CASSSGTGSPEQYF | TGTGCCAGCAGCTCCGGGACAGGGTCCCCCGAGCAGTACTTC
TRBJ1-2 | TRBD1 | TRBV4-1 | . | CASSRPGQGGGYTF | TGCGCCAGCAGCCGGCCCGGACAGGGAGGTGGCTACACCTTC
TRBJ2-3 | . | TRBV21-1 | few | CASFQAGNTDTQYF | TGTGCCAGCTTTCAAGCGGGGAACACAGATACGCAGTATTTT
TRBJ1-4 | . | TRBV7-9 | . | CASSSPGASNEKLFF | TGTGCCAGCAGCTCACCGGGAGCGAGTAATGAAAAACTGTTTTTT
TRBJ2-5 | . | TRBV10-3 | . | CAPPFRIKTQYF | TGTGCCCCTCCATTCCGGATAAAGACCCAGTACTTC
TRBJ2-2 | TRBD1 | TRBV11-2 | many | CASSLKTGGTGELFF | TGTGCCAGCAGCTTAAAGACAGGGGGCACCGGGGAGCTGTTTTTT
TRBJ1-1 | TRBD1 | TRBV29-1 | few | CSVQGARFLANTEAFF | TGCAGCGTTCAGGGGGCTCGATTCTTAGCGAACACTGAAGCTTTCTTT
TRBJ2-5 | . | TRBV20-1 | many | CSAFRLAETQYF | TGCAGTGCTTTCCGATTGGCGGAGACCCAGTACTTC
TRBJ2-7 | . | TRBV3-1 | few | CASSQAVQTYEQYF | TGTGCCAGCAGCCAAGCTGTACAGACCTACGAGCAGTACTTC
TRBJ1-2 | . | TRBV29-1 | . | CSVESTQGGYGYTF | TGCAGCGTTGAATCTACCCAGGGCGGCTATGGCTACACCTTC
TRBJ2-2 | . | TRBV20-1 | . | CSATLSRVNTGELFF | TGCAGTGCTACCTTATCGAGGGTGAACACCGGGGAGCTGTTTTTT